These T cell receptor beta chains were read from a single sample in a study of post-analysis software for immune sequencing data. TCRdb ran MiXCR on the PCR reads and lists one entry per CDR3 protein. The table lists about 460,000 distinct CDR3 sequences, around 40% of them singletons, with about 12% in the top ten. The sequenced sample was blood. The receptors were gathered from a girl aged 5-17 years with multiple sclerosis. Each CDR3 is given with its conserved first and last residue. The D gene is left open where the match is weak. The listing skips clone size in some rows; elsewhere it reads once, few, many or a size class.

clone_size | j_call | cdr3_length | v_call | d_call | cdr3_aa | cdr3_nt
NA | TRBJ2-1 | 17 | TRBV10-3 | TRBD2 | CAISESTGREGLNEQFF | TGTGCCATCAGTGAGTCGACGGGGCGGGAGGGCCTAAATGAGCAGTTCTTC
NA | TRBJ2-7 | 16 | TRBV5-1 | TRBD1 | CASSTYLDRTGNEQYF | TGCGCCAGCAGCACCTACCTGGACAGGACGGGGAACGAGCAGTACTTC
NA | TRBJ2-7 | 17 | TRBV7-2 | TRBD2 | CASSLITSGRNPYEQYF | TGTGCCAGCAGCTTAATTACTAGCGGGAGGAACCCCTACGAGCAGTACTTC
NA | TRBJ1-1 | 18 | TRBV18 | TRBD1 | CASSPPMGQGAFYTEAFF | TGTGCCAGCTCACCACCGATGGGACAGGGGGCGTTTTACACTGAAGCTTTCTTT
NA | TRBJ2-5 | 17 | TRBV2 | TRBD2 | CASYTGTSGRAQETQYF | TGTGCCAGCTACACGGGGACGAGCGGGAGGGCCCAAGAGACCCAGTACTTC
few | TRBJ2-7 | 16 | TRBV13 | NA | CASSLGGLASSYEQYF | TGTGCCAGCAGCTTAGGCGGACTCGCGAGCTCCTACGAGCAGTACTTC
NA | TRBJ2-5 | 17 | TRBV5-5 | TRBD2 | CASSGGLAGGYYNEQYF | TGTGCCAGCAGCGGGGGACTAGCGGGAGGGTATTACAATGAGCAGTACTTC
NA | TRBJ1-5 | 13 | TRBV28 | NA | CASSNRQYQPQHF | TGTGCCAGCAGCAATCGACAGTATCAGCCCCAGCATTTT
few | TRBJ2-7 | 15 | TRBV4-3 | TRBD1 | CASSQVQGANYEQYF | TGCGCCAGCAGCCAGGTTCAGGGGGCGAACTACGAGCAGTACTTC
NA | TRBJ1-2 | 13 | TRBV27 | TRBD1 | CASHRGMNYGYTF | TGTGCCAGTCACAGGGGAATGAACTATGGCTACACCTTC
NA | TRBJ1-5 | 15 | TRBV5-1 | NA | CASSLEGSGDQPQHF | TGCGCCAGCAGCTTGGAAGGGTCAGGGGATCAGCCCCAGCATTTT
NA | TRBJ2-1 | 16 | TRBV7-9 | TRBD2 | CASSLVTSGRGNEQFF | TGTGCCAGCAGCTTAGTAACTAGCGGGAGGGGTAATGAGCAGTTCTTC
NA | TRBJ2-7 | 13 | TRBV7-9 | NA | CASSGTSPYEQYF | TGTGCCAGCAGCGGGACTTCGCCCTACGAGCAGTACTTC
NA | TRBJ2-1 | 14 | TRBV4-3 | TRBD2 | CASSQDREGSEQFF | TGCGCCAGCAGCCAAGATCGGGAGGGCAGTGAGCAGTTCTTC
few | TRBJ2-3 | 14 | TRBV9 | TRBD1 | CASSAGQGPGTQYF | TGTGCCAGCAGCGCGGGACAGGGACCAGGTACGCAGTATTTT
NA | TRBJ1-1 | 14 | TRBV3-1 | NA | CASSQDGFDTEAFF | TGTGCCAGCAGCCAAGACGGTTTCGACACTGAAGCTTTCTTT
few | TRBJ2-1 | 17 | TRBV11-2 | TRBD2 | CASSLGLAGGAYNEQFF | TGTGCCAGCAGCTTAGGCCTAGCTGGGGGGGCCTACAATGAGCAGTTCTTC
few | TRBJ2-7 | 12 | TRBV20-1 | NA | CSARDVGYEQYF | TGCAGTGCTAGAGATGTCGGTTACGAGCAGTACTTC
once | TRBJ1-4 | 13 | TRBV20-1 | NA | CSAGGRGNEKLFF | TGCAGTGCTGGGGGACGGGGTAATGAAAAACTGTTTTTT
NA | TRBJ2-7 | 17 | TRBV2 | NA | CASSELLFGPYPYEQYF | TGTGCCAGCAGTGAACTCCTTTTCGGCCCTTACCCCTACGAGCAGTACTTC
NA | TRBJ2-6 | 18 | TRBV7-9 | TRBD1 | CASSSRLLQGTGANVLTF | TGTGCCAGCAGCTCACGGCTTCTACAGGGGACTGGGGCCAACGTCCTGACTTTC
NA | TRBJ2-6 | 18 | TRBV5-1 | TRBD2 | CASSWGLAGTSGANVLTF | TGCGCCAGCAGCTGGGGACTAGCGGGAACGTCTGGGGCCAACGTCCTGACTTTC
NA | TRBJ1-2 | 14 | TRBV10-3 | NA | CAISTQGEREGYTF | TGTGCCATCAGCACACAGGGCGAGAGGGAAGGCTACACCTTC
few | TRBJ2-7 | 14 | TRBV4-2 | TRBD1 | CASSQPGTDYEQYF | TGTGCCAGCAGCCAACCCGGGACAGACTACGAGCAGTACTTC
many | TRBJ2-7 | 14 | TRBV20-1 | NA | CSARELAGVGEQYF | TGCAGTGCTAGGGAATTAGCCGGAGTTGGCGAGCAGTACTTC
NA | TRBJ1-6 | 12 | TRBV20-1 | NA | CSAISYNSPLHF | TGCAGTGCTATTTCCTATAATTCACCCCTCCACTTT
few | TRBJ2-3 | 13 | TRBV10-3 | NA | CAISATGADTQYF | TGTGCCATCAGTGCGACAGGTGCAGATACGCAGTATTTT
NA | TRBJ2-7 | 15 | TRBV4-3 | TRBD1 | CASSQDRDSSYEQYF | TGCGCCAGCAGCCAAGATCGGGACAGCAGCTACGAGCAGTACTTC
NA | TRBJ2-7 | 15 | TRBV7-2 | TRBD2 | CASSLPGLAGHEQYF | TGTGCCAGCAGCTTGCCGGGACTAGCGGGCCACGAGCAGTACTTC
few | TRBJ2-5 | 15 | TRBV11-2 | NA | CASSLVYGSQETQYF | TGTGCCAGCAGCTTAGTTTACGGATCTCAAGAGACCCAGTACTTC
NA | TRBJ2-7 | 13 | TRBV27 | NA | CASRLGGGGEQYF | TGTGCCAGCAGGTTAGGAGGGGGCGGCGAGCAGTACTTC
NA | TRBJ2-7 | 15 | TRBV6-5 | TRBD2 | CASSTPAGGSYEQYF | TGTGCCAGCAGCACACCAGCAGGCGGGAGTTACGAGCAGTACTTC
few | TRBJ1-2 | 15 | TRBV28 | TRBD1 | CASRRKDDRGGGYTF | TGTGCCAGCAGACGTAAAGATGACAGGGGTGGTGGCTACACCTTC
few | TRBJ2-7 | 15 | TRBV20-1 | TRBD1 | CSAVLPGQGGYEQYF | TGCAGTGCTGTGTTACCGGGACAGGGGGGCTACGAGCAGTACTTC
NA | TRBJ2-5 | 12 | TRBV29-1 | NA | CSVGGTIETQYF | TGCAGCGTCGGAGGGACGATCGAGACCCAGTACTTC
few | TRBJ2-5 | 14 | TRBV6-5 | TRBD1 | CASSYGTGIETQYF | TGTGCCAGCAGTTACGGGACAGGGATAGAGACCCAGTACTTC
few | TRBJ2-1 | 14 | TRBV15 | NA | CATSERTGSSEQFF | TGTGCCACCAGCGAGAGGACGGGTTCGTCGGAGCAGTTCTTC
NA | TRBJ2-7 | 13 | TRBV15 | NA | CATSTASSYEQYF | TGTGCCACCAGCACAGCGAGCTCCTACGAGCAGTACTTC
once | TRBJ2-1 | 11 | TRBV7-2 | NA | CASSPEFGQFF | TGTGCCAGCAGCCCCGAGTTTGGGCAGTTCTTC
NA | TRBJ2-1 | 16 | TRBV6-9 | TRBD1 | CASSSRPGQGWNEQFF | TGTGCCAGCAGTTCCCGCCCGGGACAGGGGTGGAATGAGCAGTTCTTC
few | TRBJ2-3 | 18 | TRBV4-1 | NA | CASSQDPEQAGFFDTQYF | TGCGCCAGCAGCCAAGATCCCGAACAAGCGGGTTTCTTCGATACGCAGTATTTT
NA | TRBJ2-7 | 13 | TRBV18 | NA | CASSPFSTDEQYF | TGTGCCAGCTCACCTTTTTCCACCGACGAGCAGTACTTC
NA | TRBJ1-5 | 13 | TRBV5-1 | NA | CASSLGASEPQHF | TGCGCCAGCAGCTTAGGGGCCTCGGAGCCCCAGCATTTT
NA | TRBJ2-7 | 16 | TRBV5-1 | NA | CASSMTTNPSSYEQYF | TGCGCCAGCAGCATGACAACAAACCCATCCTCCTACGAGCAGTACTTC
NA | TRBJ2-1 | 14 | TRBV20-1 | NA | CSARERDSYNEQFF | TGCAGTGCTAGAGAGCGGGACTCCTACAATGAGCAGTTCTTC
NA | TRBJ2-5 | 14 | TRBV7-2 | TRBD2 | CASSVQRETETQYF | TGTGCCAGCAGCGTCCAGCGGGAGACGGAGACCCAGTACTTC
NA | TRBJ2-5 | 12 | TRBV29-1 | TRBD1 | CSGGQGQETQYF | TGCAGCGGCGGACAGGGCCAAGAGACCCAGTACTTC
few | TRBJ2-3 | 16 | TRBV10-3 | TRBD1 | CAISEQGRGYTDTQYF | TGTGCCATCAGTGAGCAAGGCAGGGGGTACACAGATACGCAGTATTTT
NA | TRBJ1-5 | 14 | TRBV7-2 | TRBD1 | CASSRPGGNQPQHF | TGTGCCAGCAGCCGACCAGGGGGAAATCAGCCCCAGCATTTT
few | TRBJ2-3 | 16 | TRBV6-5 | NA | CASSHPGTAWPDTQYF | TGTGCCAGCAGCCACCCCGGGACCGCGTGGCCAGATACGCAGTATTTT